The 17 T cell receptor beta chains given below trace back to one sample, sequenced in a study of shared clonotypes between healthy human individuals. The repertoire was sequenced with immunoSEQ multiplex PCR; TCRdb's copy has only in-frame clones and lacks some. The sample holds around 180,000 clones; about 93% are singletons and the top ten take about 0.067%. Material for sequencing was naive CD4+ T cells sorted from blood. This sample's subset: CD45RA+ positively selected. Receptor source: a woman between 25 and 40 years old in good health.

The chain carries TRBV27 and TRBJ1-2; D unresolved. Trimming stripped 0 bases from V and 4 bases from J, with 12 bases between. Germline CDR1 MNHEY, CDR2 SMNVEV (reference sequence). The CDR3 is made up of 15 amino acids. The CDR3 here is CASSLSLSTVYGYTF. Here the CDR3 DNA reads TGTGCCAGCAGTTTATCGTTGTCGACGGTCTATGGCTACACCTTC.

The chain links TRBV18 to TRBJ2-7; D uncertain. This CDR3 is 12 amino acids long. Germline assignment: CDR1 KGHSH and CDR2 LQKENI. V lost 1 base, J lost 2 bases, and 3 bases lay in between. The CDR3 DNA reads TGTGCCAGCTCACCACTGACCTACGAGCAGTACTTC. This codes for CASSPLTYEQYF.

V usage is TRBV18 and J usage is TRBJ2-1; the match to TRBD2 covers 7 bases. From germline, CDR1 is KGHSH and CDR2 LQKENI. This CDR3 comprises 15 residues. V lost 0 bases, J lost 10 bases, and 9 bases stayed unmatched. DNA for the CDR3: TGTGCCAGCTCACCACCAACTAGCGACCGGGGGGAGCAGTTCTTC. Translation: CASSPPTSDRGEQFF.

The CDR3 DNA reads as TGTGCCAGCAGTGAATCCGTTCAGGGGATCTTGGCCCAGCATTTT. Translating gives CASSESVQGILAQHF. V and J are TRBV28 and TRBJ1-5; D might be TRBD1 (6 bases). The germline gives CDR1 MDHEN, CDR2 SYDVKM. The CDR3 is 15 amino acids. V lost 5 bases to trimming and J lost 11 bases, with 22 bases between them.

The chain combines TRBV19 with TRBJ1-2; the D gene is possibly TRBD1 (6 bases). V was shortened by 5 bases and J by 3 bases, with 16 bases between the two germline ends. Germline V gene lookup returns CDR1 LNHDA and CDR2 SQIVND (reference sequence). The CDR3 consists of 15 residues. CDR3 DNA: TGTGCCAGTAGTCCCCACAGGGCGGGGGACTATGGCTACACCTTC. It specifies CASSPHRAGDYGYTF. Looking up the rest from reference TRBV19 and TRBJ1-2 gives the full variable domain: DGGITQSPKYLFRKEGQNVTLSCEQNLNHDAMYWYRQDPGQGLRLIYYSQIVNDFQKGDIAEGYSVSREKKESFPLTVTSAQKNPTAFYLCASSPHRAGDYGYTFGSGTRLTVV.

The chain links TRBV5-1 to TRBJ1-4; TRBD1 agrees at 7 bases. This CDR3 has 15 amino acids. V trimming: 5 bases; J trimming: 7 bases; junction bases outside the gene matches: 11. The germline V gene encodes CDR1 SGHRS and CDR2 YFSETQ. The CDR3 DNA reads as TGCGCCAGCAGAGGGGGCCGGTCAGGGGCTGAAAAACTGTTTTTT. Translated: CASRGGRSGAEKLFF.

The chain links TRBV6-5 to TRBJ1-5, with 7 bases lining up with TRBD1. V shed 2 bases, J shed 7 bases, and the junction held 8 bases outside the gene matches. This CDR3 contains 15 residues. Germline V gene data show CDR1 as MNHEY and CDR2 as SVGAGI. DNA of the CDR3: TGTGCCAGCAGTTACGATAACAGGGGCGGGCAGCCCCAGCATTTT. Translating gives CASSYDNRGGQPQHF.

This clone was picked up a small number of times. V and J are TRBV6-6 and TRBJ1-1, with D unresolved. Germline V gene lookup returns CDR1 MNHNY and CDR2 SVGAGI (reference sequence). The CDR3 extends over 13 amino acids. V lost 4 bases and J lost 6, with 12 bases in between. The CDR3 spells CASSSGVRAEAFF. In DNA form, the CDR3 reads TGTGCCAGCAGTTCTGGTGTAAGGGCTGAAGCTTTCTTT.

The rearrangement uses TRBV6-1 and TRBJ1-5, with 10 bases identical to TRBD1. The junction had 8 bases not matched to a gene; V was cut back by 4 bases and J by 2 bases. The V gene's germline CDR1 is MNHNS and CDR2 SASEGT. The CDR3 has 17 residues. The CDR3: CASSVGTGDAGNQPQHF. DNA for the CDR3: TGTGCCAGCAGTGTGGGGACAGGGGATGCGGGCAATCAGCCCCAGCATTTT.

This clone appeared a single time. As DNA, the CDR3 is TGTGCCATCAGTGATTACCGACCGGGGAGGGCCGGCGAGCAGTACTTC. It encodes CAISDYRPGRAGEQYF. V usage is TRBV10-3 and J usage is TRBJ2-7; 7 positions agree with TRBD2. The CDR3 has 16 residues. CDR1 and CDR2 (germline): ENHRY, SYGVKD. The V and J ends lost 3 bases and 6 bases, in that order; junction bases with no gene match: 14.

The J gene is TRBJ1-1, the V gene TRBV5-6; unclear D gene. Germline CDR1 reads SGHDT; CDR2 reads YYEEEE. The CDR3 has 16 amino acids. The V end was cut by 2 bases, the J end by 1 base, with 15 bases between. The CDR3 coding sequence is TGTGCCAGCAGCTTCGGGATTGGATGGCAGAACACTGAAGCTTTCTTT. Translating it yields CASSFGIGWQNTEAFF.

The CDR3 protein is CASLRTSGRYEQYF. The CDR3 DNA reads TGTGCCAGCCTGAGGACTAGCGGGAGGTACGAGCAGTACTTC. The rearrangement uses TRBV27 and TRBJ2-7; 14 positions match TRBD2. Germline trimming cut 8 bases from V and 4 bases from J; bases unmatched to any gene: 4. Germline V gives CDR1 MNHEY, CDR2 SMNVEV (reference sequence). The CDR3 totals 14 residues.

J is TRBJ1-2 and V is TRBV28; D gene unclear. The length of the CDR3 is 12 residues. Trimming took 5 bases from V and 8 from J, leaving 12 bases between them. Germline V gene data show CDR1 as MDHEN and CDR2 as SYDVKM. CDR3 nucleotide sequence: TGTGCCAGCAGTGAGAGGGTTGACGGCTACACCTTC. Its translation: CASSERVDGYTF.

This chain joins TRBV6-5 and TRBJ1-5; 11 bases map to TRBD1. This CDR3 is 15 amino acids long. V shed 5 bases and J 5 bases; nucleotides not matched to a gene: 5. The germline V gene encodes CDR1 MNHEY and CDR2 SVGAGI. The CDR3 sequence is CASSRRTGGDQPQHF. For the CDR3, the DNA is TGTGCCAGCAGTAGGCGGACAGGGGGCGATCAGCCCCAGCATTTT.

This chain uses TRBV6-6 with TRBJ1-5, with TRBD1 matching over 7 bases. The CDR3 covers 14 residues. CDR1 MNHNY and CDR2 SVGAGI come from the germline V gene (reference sequence). With V trimmed by 2 bases and J by 3 bases, 1 base remained unmatched. The chain's CDR3 is CASSYGQANQPQHF. CDR3 nucleotide sequence: TGTGCCAGCAGTTACGGACAGGCCAATCAGCCCCAGCATTTT.

The chain uses TRBV7-8 and TRBJ2-5; D uncertain. The tail of the sequence fits TRBJ2-7 better, so the J call may be wrong. CDR1 is SGHVS, CDR2 FQNEAQ, per germline. CDR3 size: 12 residues. The CDR3 sequence is CASRGPTYEQYF. The CDR3 nucleotides are TGTGCCAGCAGGGGCCCCACCTACGAGCAGTACTTC.

This clone was seen only a few times. The J gene is TRBJ2-7, the V gene TRBV18; 7 positions agree with TRBD1. V shed 0 bases, J shed 6 bases, and the junction held 8 bases outside the gene matches. There are 15 residues in the CDR3. CDR1 and CDR2 (germline): KGHSH, LQKENI. The CDR3 DNA follows: TGTGCCAGCTCACCACCGAGACAGGGTTACGGCGAGCAGTACTTC. Translating gives CASSPPRQGYGEQYF. The full variable domain, its missing parts supplied by reference TRBV18 and TRBJ2-7, is NAGVMQNPRHLVRRRGQEARLRCSPMKGHSHVYWYRQLPEEGLKFMVYLQKENIIDESGMPKERFSAEFPKEGPSILRIQQVVRGDSAAYFCASSPPRQGYGEQYFGPGTRLTVT.